The rows below give T cell receptor beta chains drawn from one sample of a study of T-cell reconstitution after alpha-beta-depleted transplantation in children. MiXCR, run by TCRdb on the PCR reads, gives a single entry per CDR3 protein. The repertoire consists of around 22,000 distinct CDR3 sequences, with 9.5% to 13% occurring once and the leading ten covering roughly 25%. The sample in question was PBMCs from the stem cell graft donor, obtained from the stem cell graft. The receptors derive from a human donor who donated a stem cell graft to a child with chronic granulomatous disease. Each CDR3 is given without its conserved first and last residue. Fields, in order: CDR3 length, clone size, V gene, CDR3 protein. Clone size is not always given. Where it is, it says once, few, many or a class for expanded clones.

10,-,TRBV10-1,ASSESGGELF
11,many,TRBV7-2,ASSLDFDAEAF
14,few,TRBV28,ASSFGGSQNTGELF
12,many,TRBV20-1,SANRGQAIGEQY
11,many,TRBV5-1,ASSLMRDSEAF
13,-,TRBV20-1,SARDRRRYQETQY
14,many,TRBV7-2,ASSLPGTGLDYGYT
15,medium-sized,TRBV27,ASSLLSGGSRVETQY
11,many,TRBV5-6,ASSFGGGTEAF
14,many,TRBV20-1,CARDPWGAGYNEQF
13,many,TRBV6-5,ASSLDRGGPYEQY
11,many,TRBV3-1,ASGSGVNYEQY
10,many,TRBV27,ASKRGSYEQY
14,many,TRBV3-1,ATSQDQSGGYNEQF
13,medium-sized,TRBV12-3/TRBV12-4,ASSIGQGRYNEQF
12,many,TRBV7-9,ASSFVAGGETQY
16,many,TRBV11-3,ASSLGTSGGIRYNEQF
14,many,TRBV7-9,ASSHSGGATYNEQF